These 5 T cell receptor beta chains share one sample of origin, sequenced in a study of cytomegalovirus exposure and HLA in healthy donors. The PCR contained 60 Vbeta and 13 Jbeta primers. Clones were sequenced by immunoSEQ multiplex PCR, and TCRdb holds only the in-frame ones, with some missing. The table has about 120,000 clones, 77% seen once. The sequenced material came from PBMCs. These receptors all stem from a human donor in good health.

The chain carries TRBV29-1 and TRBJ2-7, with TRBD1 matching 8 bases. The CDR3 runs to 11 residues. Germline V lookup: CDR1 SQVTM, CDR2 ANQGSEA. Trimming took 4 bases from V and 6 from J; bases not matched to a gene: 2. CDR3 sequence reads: CSVAQGAEQYF. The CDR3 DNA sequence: TGCAGCGTTGCCCAGGGGGCCGAGCAGTACTTC.

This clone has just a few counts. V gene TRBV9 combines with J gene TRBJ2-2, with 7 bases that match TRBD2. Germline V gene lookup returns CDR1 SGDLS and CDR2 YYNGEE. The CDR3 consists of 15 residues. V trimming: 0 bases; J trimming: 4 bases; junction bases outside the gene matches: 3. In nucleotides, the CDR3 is TGTGCCAGCAGCGTAGTTTGGGGGGGCACCGGGGAGCTGTTTTTT. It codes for CASSVVWGGTGELFF.

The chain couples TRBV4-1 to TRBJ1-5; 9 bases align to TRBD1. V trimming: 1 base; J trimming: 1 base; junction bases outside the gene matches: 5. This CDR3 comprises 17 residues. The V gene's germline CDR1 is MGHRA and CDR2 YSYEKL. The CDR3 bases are TGCGCCAGCAGCCAAGTATGGACAGGGGTAAGCAATCAGCCCCAGCATTTT. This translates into CASSQVWTGVSNQPQHF.

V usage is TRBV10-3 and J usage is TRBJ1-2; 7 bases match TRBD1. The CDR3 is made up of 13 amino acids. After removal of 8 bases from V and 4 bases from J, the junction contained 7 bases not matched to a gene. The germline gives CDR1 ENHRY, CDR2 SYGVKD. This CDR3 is CAISRGESYGYTF. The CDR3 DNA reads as TGTGCCATCTCCAGGGGGGAGAGCTATGGCTACACCTTC.

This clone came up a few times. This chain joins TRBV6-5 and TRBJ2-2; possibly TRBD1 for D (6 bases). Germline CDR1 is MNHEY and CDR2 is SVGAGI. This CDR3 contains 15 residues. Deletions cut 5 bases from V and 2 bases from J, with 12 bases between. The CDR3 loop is CASSTDRYNTGELFF. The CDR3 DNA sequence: TGTGCCAGCAGTACGGACAGATACAACACCGGGGAGCTGTTTTTT.